The rows below give T cell receptor beta chains drawn from one sample of a study of T cells in Graves' hyperthyroidism and ophthalmopathy. Via MiXCR, TCRdb re-called the multiplex PCR reads, giving one row per CDR3 protein. The table lists roughly 520,000 distinct CDR3 sequences, around 24% of them singletons. The material sequenced was blood. Every receptor here comes from a woman in her 30s with Graves' ophthalmopathy. The CDR3 runs from the conserved cysteine through the conserved F or W. The D gene is left open where the match is weak. The listing skips clone size in some rows; elsewhere it reads once, few, many or a size class.

abundance	d_gene	v_gene	j_gene	CDR3aa	CDR3nt
-	-	TRBV11-1	TRBJ1-1	CASSLRGGYDTEAFF	TGTGCCAGCAGCTTACGAGGAGGGTACGACACTGAAGCTTTCTTT
many	-	TRBV3-1	TRBJ2-7	CASSPSQGREQYF	TGTGCCAGCAGCCCGAGTCAGGGTCGCGAGCAGTACTTC
many	-	TRBV13	TRBJ1-1	CASSLEAGAGTEAFF	TGTGCCAGCAGCTTAGAAGCTGGGGCGGGCACTGAAGCTTTCTTT
-	TRBD1	TRBV19	TRBJ1-1	CASLSRQGQTEAFF	TGTGCCAGTCTATCCCGACAGGGGCAAACTGAAGCTTTCTTT
many	TRBD1	TRBV10-3	TRBJ1-2	CAINGQGALGYTF	TGTGCCATCAATGGACAGGGGGCCCTTGGCTACACCTTC
-	-	TRBV2	TRBJ1-1	CASSETRGRAFF	TGTGCCAGCAGTGAAACGAGAGGGCGTGCTTTCTTT
many	-	TRBV2	TRBJ2-5	CAIIRDSWYQETQYF	TGTGCCATAATACGGGACTCATGGTACCAAGAGACCCAGTACTTC
many	-	TRBV20-1	TRBJ1-3	CSARGGSGNTIYF	TGCAGTGCCAGAGGGGGAAGTGGAAACACCATATATTTT
-	TRBD1	TRBV12-3/TRBV12-4	TRBJ2-5	CASSTGTGREETQYF	TGTGCCAGCAGTACCGGGACAGGGAGAGAAGAGACCCAGTACTTC
few	-	TRBV18	TRBJ1-1	CASHAGSAGTEAFF	TGTGCCAGCCATGCAGGGAGCGCAGGGACTGAAGCTTTCTTT
many	-	TRBV5-1	TRBJ2-5	CASRPGSQETQYF	TGTGCCAGCAGACCAGGGAGCCAAGAGACCCAGTACTTC
many	-	TRBV30	TRBJ1-1	CAWSRRHGAFF	TGTGCCTGGAGTCGACGTCACGGAGCTTTCTTT
few	-	TRBV7-2	TRBJ2-7	CASGPNGAAYEQYF	TGTGCCAGCGGACCTAATGGGGCCGCCTACGAGCAGTACTTC
many	TRBD2	TRBV7-8	TRBJ2-5	CASSLAAAGGIQETQYF	TGTGCCAGCAGCTTAGCGGCAGCGGGGGGTATCCAAGAGACCCAGTACTTC
many	-	TRBV27	TRBJ1-2	CASLALGTPSYGYTF	TGTGCCAGCCTCGCACTCGGTACCCCCTCCTATGGCTACACCTTC
-	TRBD1	TRBV5-6	TRBJ1-5	CASSKQGAGQPQHF	TGTGCCAGCAGTAAACAGGGGGCGGGTCAGCCCCAGCATTTT
many	-	TRBV20-1	TRBJ1-1	CSARGEREAFF	TGCAGTGCTAGAGGGGAGAGAGAAGCTTTCTTT
-	TRBD1	TRBV11-2	TRBJ2-7	CATSRQTGVGNYEQYF	TGTGCCACCAGCAGACAAACAGGGGTCGGAAACTACGAGCAGTACTTC
many	TRBD1	TRBV6-2/TRBV6-3	TRBJ1-2	CASSYLARGYGYTF	TGTGCCAGCAGTTACTTGGCCAGGGGGTATGGCTACACCTTC
-	-	TRBV12-3/TRBV12-4	TRBJ1-2	CASSLASGFGYTF	TGTGCCAGCAGTTTAGCCTCCGGATTTGGCTACACCTTC
many	-	TRBV2	TRBJ1-5	CASRGGSNQPQHF	TGTGCCAGCAGAGGGGGTAGCAATCAGCCCCAGCATTTT
many	TRBD1	TRBV30	TRBJ1-1	CASTGYTEAFF	TGTGCCTCGACAGGGTACACTGAAGCTTTCTTT
many	TRBD1	TRBV29-1	TRBJ1-1	CSVAGDRMNTEAFF	TGCAGCGTCGCGGGGGACAGAATGAACACTGAAGCTTTCTTT
few	TRBD1	TRBV20-1	TRBJ1-1	CSARDTRGSGAFF	TGCAGTGCTAGGGACACCAGGGGGTCGGGAGCTTTCTTT
-	-	TRBV5-6	TRBJ2-7	CASSFIEVEQYF	TGTGCCAGCAGCTTTATCGAGGTCGAGCAGTACTTC
-	-	TRBV12-3/TRBV12-4	TRBJ1-5	CASSFRPLNSNQPQHF	TGTGCCAGCAGTTTTCGGCCACTTAATAGCAATCAGCCCCAGCATTTT
-	-	TRBV6-1	TRBJ2-5	CASSRTLYQETQYF	TGTGCCAGCAGCCGCACACTATACCAAGAGACCCAGTACTTC
few	-	TRBV4-2	TRBJ2-5	CASSEDSKETQYF	TGTGCCAGCAGCGAAGACAGTAAAGAGACCCAGTACTTC
many	TRBD1	TRBV6-5	TRBJ1-1	CASSYRDRGATFF	TGTGCCAGCAGCTACCGGGACAGGGGAGCAACTTTCTTT
many	-	TRBV20-1	TRBJ1-1	CSARDWGGGEAFF	TGCAGTGCTAGAGATTGGGGTGGCGGTGAAGCTTTCTTT
many	TRBD1	TRBV5-1	TRBJ2-7	CASSLLGQGFHEQYF	TGCGCCAGCAGCTTATTGGGACAGGGTTTTCACGAGCAGTACTTC
many	TRBD1	TRBV20-1	TRBJ2-5	CSAGGQGQETQYF	TGCAGTGCTGGGGGACAGGGGCAAGAGACCCAGTACTTC
many	TRBD1	TRBV29-1	TRBJ1-2	CSVSQGAGLDGYTF	TGCAGCGTGTCCCAGGGGGCCGGGTTGGACGGCTACACCTTC
-	TRBD1	TRBV18	TRBJ1-2	CASSRPGTANYGYTF	TGTGCCAGCTCACGTCCCGGGACAGCTAACTATGGCTACACCTTC
-	-	TRBV11-2	TRBJ1-2	CASSYTFRGGYGYTF	TGTGCCAGCAGCTACACCTTCCGAGGTGGATATGGCTACACCTTC
many	TRBD1	TRBV7-3	TRBJ1-1	CASRKDRGQSNEAFF	TGTGCCAGCAGAAAGGACAGGGGGCAGAGTAATGAAGCTTTCTTT